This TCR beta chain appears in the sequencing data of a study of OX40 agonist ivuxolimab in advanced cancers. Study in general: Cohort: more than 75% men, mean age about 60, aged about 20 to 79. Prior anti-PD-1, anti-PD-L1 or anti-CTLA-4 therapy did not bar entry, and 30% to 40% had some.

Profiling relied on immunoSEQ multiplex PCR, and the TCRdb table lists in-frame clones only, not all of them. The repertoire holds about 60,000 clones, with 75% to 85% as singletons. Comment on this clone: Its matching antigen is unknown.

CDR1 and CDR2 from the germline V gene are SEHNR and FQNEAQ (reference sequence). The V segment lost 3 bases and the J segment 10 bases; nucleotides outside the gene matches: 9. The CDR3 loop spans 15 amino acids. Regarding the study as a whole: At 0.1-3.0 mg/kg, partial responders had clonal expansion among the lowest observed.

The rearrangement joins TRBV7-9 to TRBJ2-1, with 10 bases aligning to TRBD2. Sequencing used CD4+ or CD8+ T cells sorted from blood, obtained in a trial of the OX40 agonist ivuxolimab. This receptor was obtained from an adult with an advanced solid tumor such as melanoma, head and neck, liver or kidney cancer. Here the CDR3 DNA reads TGTGCCAGCAGCTTGAGACGCGGGACTAGCGACGAGCAGTTCTTC. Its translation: CASSLRRGTSDEQFF.